The clone carrying this TCR beta chain was recorded many times. No antigen is known for it. TCRdb used MiXCR to reprocess the RT-PCR reads, holding one entry per CDR3 protein. The sample shows over 400,000 distinct CDR3 sequences, 9.5% to 12% of them seen only once. The CDR3 has 14 amino acids. Trimming took off 6 bases at V and 0 bases at J, with 12 bases between the two ends. Germline assignment: CDR1 MNHNS and CDR2 SASEGT. This entry comes from a study of response to subunit inactivated influenza vaccine. Study outcomes and limitations: After each seasonal influenza vaccination, few new T cells are recruited, the authors suggested.

The sample here was PBMCs from blood, taken roughly 6 weeks after vaccination. This receptor was obtained from a middle-aged man who received an inactivated influenza vaccine. V usage is TRBV6-1 and J usage is TRBJ2-7; TRBD2 is a possible D gene (6 bases). The CDR3 nucleotides are TGTGCCAGCAGCCGGGGGACGGGCTCCTACGAGCAGTACTTC. This sequence encodes CASSRGTGSYEQYF.